A single sample is the source of the 28 T cell receptor beta chains below, sequenced in a study of T cells in Graves' hyperthyroidism and ophthalmopathy. Amplification targeted TCR beta CDR3 regions from RNA transcripts. RT-PCR in the first round (using the HTBI primer set) targeted the TCR CDR3. TCRdb reprocessed the multiplex PCR reads via MiXCR and lists one record per CDR3 protein. There are approximately 610,000 distinct CDR3 sequences in the sample; about a sixth occur only once, and approximately 20% lies in the top ten. The material sequenced was blood. The origin of the receptors is a woman between 18 and 30 years old with Graves' hyperthyroidism.

There are a few counts of this clonotype. The chain combines TRBV11-2 with TRBJ1-4; 7 nucleotides match TRBD1. Per germline, CDR1 SGHAT and CDR2 FQNNGV. The J segment lost 6 bases and the V segment lost 5 bases, leaving 6 bases of the junction unmatched. This CDR3 region has 14 residues. The CDR3, as DNA: TGTGCCAGCAGCGCGCAGGGGGTCGATGAAAAACTGTTTTTT. It translates to CASSAQGVDEKLFF.

This clonotype occurred a few times. The V and J genes are TRBV20-1 and TRBJ2-1, with D possibly TRBD2 on 6 matching bases. The V end was cut by 6 bases, the J end by 10 bases, with 13 bases between. Germline CDR1 DFQATT, CDR2 SNEGSKA (reference sequence). This CDR3 has 11 amino acids. CDR3 coding DNA: TGCAGTGCCGACCCGGGAGAAGAGCAGTTCTTC. It specifies CSADPGEEQFF.

Points on this clonotype: This may stem from a read error, because a much larger clone lies one nucleotide away. J is TRBJ2-4 and V is TRBV5-8, with TRBD2 matching 7 bases. CDR3 length: 17 residues. The germline gives CDR1 SGHTS, CDR2 YDEGEE. The CDR3, as DNA: TGTGCCAGCAGCACGAGGACTAGTAGGCTAGCCACAAACATTCAGTACTTC. This gives the protein CASSTRTSRLATNIQYF.

In this sample, this clonotype turned up a few times. The chain has TRBV5-1 and TRBJ2-1, with TRBD2 matching 10 bases. V shed 0 bases, J shed 8 bases, and the junction held 5 bases outside the gene matches. Germline-derived CDR1 and CDR2 are SGHRS and YFSETQ. The CDR3 is 15 amino acids. CDR3 sequence: CASSLVLAGVDEQFF. The DNA of the CDR3 is TGCGCCAGCAGCTTGGTCCTAGCGGGAGTAGATGAGCAGTTCTTC.

V gene TRBV19 combines with J gene TRBJ1-5, with 9 bases fitting TRBD1. This CDR3 comprises 15 residues. The V and J ends lost 6 bases and 4 bases, in that order; junction bases with no gene match: 7. Germline lookup yields CDR1 LNHDA and CDR2 SQIVND (reference sequence). The CDR3 loop is CASSHNRGQNQPQHF. DNA for the CDR3: TGTGCCAGTAGCCACAACAGGGGGCAGAATCAGCCCCAGCATTTT.

The CDR3 DNA reads TGCAGTGCTAGAGAGGGGACTAGCGGGAGGGACGGATACGAGCAGTACTTC. The encoded protein is CSAREGTSGRDGYEQYF. The rearrangement joins TRBV20-1 to TRBJ2-7; 16 bases align to TRBD2. With V trimmed by 0 bases and J by 4 bases, 6 bases remained unmatched. The CDR3 spans 17 residues. Germline V gene sequence: CDR1 DFQATT, CDR2 SNEGSKA (reference sequence).

This chain links TRBV4-2 with TRBJ1-1; D is ambiguous. Germline V lookup: CDR1 LGHNA, CDR2 YNFKEQ. The length of the CDR3 is 12 residues. With 4 bases removed from V and 10 bases from J, the gap between germline ends came to 13 bases. This CDR3 is CASSPTPPVAFF. Here the CDR3 DNA reads TGTGCCAGCAGCCCGACACCTCCCGTAGCTTTCTTT.

In this sample, this clonotype turned up many times. The CDR3 sequence is CSVEDERSSYNEQFF. CDR3 nucleotides: TGCAGCGTTGAGGACGAGCGGAGCTCCTACAATGAGCAGTTCTTC. The chain links TRBV29-1 to TRBJ2-1; perhaps TRBD2 as D (5 bases). V was clipped by 3 bases and J by 0 bases, with 12 bases between them. Germline CDR1 is SQVTM and CDR2 is ANQGSEA. This CDR3 comprises 15 residues.

This clonotype was detected a few times. The V call is TRBV2, the J call TRBJ1-5; D is undetermined. The CDR3 loop spans 14 amino acids. The germline V gene has CDR1 SNHLY and CDR2 FYNNEI. V lost 2 bases to trimming and J lost 4 bases, with 9 bases between them. The CDR3 coding sequence is TGTGCCAGCAGTGAAAGAAGAGGGAATCAGCCCCAGCATTTT. Amino acids: CASSERRGNQPQHF.

Of note for this clonotype: A read error may be the cause here, since a much bigger clone is one base away. V and J are TRBV28 and TRBJ2-5, with D hard to call. CDR1 is MDHEN and CDR2 is SYDVKM in the germline V gene. The CDR3 loop spans 15 amino acids. CDR3 nucleotide sequence: TGTGCCAGAAGTTTTAGTTTAGGGATTCAAGAGACCCAGTACTTC. It is translated as CARSFSLGIQETQYF.

This chain connects TRBV9 to TRBJ1-1; maybe TRBD1 (5 bases). There are 15 residues in the CDR3. CDR1 is SGDLS and CDR2 is YYNGEE in the germline V gene. Trimming cost V 3 bases and J 2 bases, with 14 bases left between them. CDR3 sequence (DNA): TGTGCCAGCAGCGAATCCGGGACGGTAAACACTGAAGCTTTCTTT. This sequence encodes CASSESGTVNTEAFF. Supplemented by reference TRBV9 and TRBJ1-1, the full variable domain reads DSGVTQTPKHLITATGQRVTLRCSPRSGDLSVYWYQQSLDQGLQFLIQYYNGEERAKGNILERFSAQQFPDLHSELNLSSLELGDSALYFCASSESGTVNTEAFFGQGTRLTVV.

V gene TRBV28 combines with J gene TRBJ2-7, with 7 bases identical to TRBD2. CDR3 length: 15 residues. CDR1 and CDR2 from the germline V gene are MDHEN and SYDVKM. V was pared by 6 bases and J by 2 bases, with 10 bases of the junction left unmatched. DNA of the CDR3: TGTGCCAGCAGCTTAACCGGGGGGTCAGCCTACGAGCAGTACTTC. Translating gives CASSLTGGSAYEQYF. Variable domain in full (rest from reference TRBV28 and TRBJ2-7): DVKVTQSSRYLVKRTGEKVFLECVQDMDHENMFWYRQDPGLGLRLIYFSYDVKMKEKGDIPEGYSVSREKKERFSLILESASTNQTSMYLCASSLTGGSAYEQYFGPGTRLTVT.

This clonotype was seen at least ten times. This sequence joins TRBV29-1 and TRBJ1-2; 9 positions match TRBD1. The CDR3 spans 16 residues. Losses at the gene ends were 2 bases for V and 2 bases for J; bases not matched to a gene: 9. CDR1 and CDR2 from the germline V gene are SQVTM and ANQGSEA. The DNA for the CDR3 is TGCAGCGTTGAAATTGCCGGGACAGGGTCAAACTATGGCTACACCTTC. Amino acid sequence: CSVEIAGTGSNYGYTF.

This clonotype was detected a few times. The J gene is TRBJ2-1, the V gene TRBV12-3 or TRBV12-4; D might be TRBD2 (7 bases). The CDR3 consists of 15 residues. V was cut by 5 bases and J by 7 bases, with 18 bases left in between. The CDR3 bases are TGTGCCAGCAGTCTAGGAGGGGGGGTCTGGAATGAGCAGTTCTTC. Translating it yields CASSLGGGVWNEQFF.

This clonotype appeared many times. An end of the junction does not agree with germline; a read error may underlie this. The genes are TRBV5-1 and TRBJ2-1, with 12 positions matching TRBD1. Germline CDR1 and CDR2: SGHRS and YFSETQ. The CDR3 runs 15 residues. CDR3 DNA sequence: TGCGCCAGCAGCTTAGGGACAGGGGGCTACGATGAGCAGTTCTTC. Translating gives CASSLGTGGYDEQFF.

The gene calls are TRBV20-1 and TRBJ1-2; D gene unclear. The V and J ends lost 5 bases and 4 bases respectively, with 14 bases between them. The length of the CDR3 is 13 residues. Germline CDR1 and CDR2: DFQATT and SNEGSKA (reference sequence). This CDR3 is CSAPPVGSYGYTF. DNA of the CDR3: TGCAGTGCTCCCCCGGTAGGGAGCTATGGCTACACCTTC.

V is TRBV19 and J is TRBJ1-1; no reliable D call. This CDR3 has 14 amino acids. The V gene lost 1 base and the J gene lost 6 bases, with 12 bases spanning the gap. Looked up from germline, CDR1 is LNHDA and CDR2 is SQIVND (reference sequence). CDR3 DNA sequence: TGTGCCAGTAGTATAGGGGCCAGTTTCTCTGAAGCTTTCTTT. It yields the protein CASSIGASFSEAFF.

This clonotype was counted only a few times. The CDR3 reads CAISESRPTESNEQYF. CDR3 bases: TGTGCCATCAGTGAGTCGCGGCCGACGGAATCGAATGAGCAGTACTTC. The chain couples TRBV10-3 to TRBJ2-1; D not certain. The better agreement between TRBJ2-7 and the DNA end casts doubt on the J call. This CDR3 comprises 16 residues. Germline loops: CDR1 ENHRY, CDR2 SYGVKD.

CDR3 amino acids: CASSAGISGNTIYF. The CDR3 DNA sequence: TGTGCCAGCAGCGCAGGGATTTCTGGAAACACCATATATTTT. The chain is built from TRBV5-6 and TRBJ1-3; possible D gene TRBD1, 5 bases. The CDR3 is 14 residues long. From germline, CDR1 is SGHDT and CDR2 YYEEEE. Trimming left V 4 bases short and J 1 base short, with 9 bases between.

This clonotype was recorded a few times. The chain combines TRBV25-1 with TRBJ2-1; the match to TRBD2 covers 7 bases. Germline V gene sequence: CDR1 MGHDK, CDR2 SYGVNS. The CDR3 extends over 17 amino acids. V lost 3 bases to trimming and J lost 0 bases; unmatched junction nucleotides: 8. The CDR3 here is CASSDASGELSYNEQFF. The DNA of the CDR3 is TGTGCCAGCAGTGACGCCAGCGGGGAACTCTCCTACAATGAGCAGTTCTTC.

The chain employs TRBV12-3 or TRBV12-4 and TRBJ2-1; D may correspond to TRBD1 or TRBD2 (5 bases each). V shed 0 bases and J shed 8 bases, with 8 bases lying between them. This CDR3 spans 13 amino acids. CDR3 region: CASSLAGVDEQFF. The CDR3 DNA reads TGTGCCAGCAGTTTAGCGGGGGTCGATGAGCAGTTCTTC.

The chain couples TRBV15 to TRBJ2-5; 10 bases match TRBD1. V dropped 6 bases and J dropped 5; count of bases not matched to a gene: 9. CDR3 size: 15 residues. CDR1 is LNHNV, CDR2 YYDKDF, per germline (reference sequence). CDR3 bases: TGTGCCACCAGAAATGACAGGGGGCCACAGGAGACCCAGTACTTC. This gives the protein CATRNDRGPQETQYF.

The chain is built from TRBV7-6 and TRBJ2-3; no clear D gene. CDR3 length equals 12 residues. The V gene lost 3 bases and the J gene lost 8 bases, with 9 bases spanning the gap. The germline V gene encodes CDR1 SGHVS and CDR2 FNYEAQ. CDR3 coding DNA: TGTGCCAGCAGCTTGTCGTGGGGTACGCAGTATTTT. Residues: CASSLSWGTQYF.

At least ten counts were recorded for this clonotype. The V gene is TRBV28, the J gene TRBJ2-7; possibly TRBD2 for D (6 bases). V dropped 7 bases and J dropped 4 bases, with 11 bases sitting between them. Germline assignment: CDR1 MDHEN and CDR2 SYDVKM. The CDR3 spans 12 residues. The CDR3 coding sequence is TGTGCCAGCAACTTAGGGAGGTACGAGCAGTACTTC. This sequence encodes CASNLGRYEQYF.

V is TRBV19 and J is TRBJ1-1; 8 nucleotides match TRBD1. CDR1 and CDR2 from the germline V gene are LNHDA and SQIVND (reference sequence). The ends lost 5 bases at V and 1 base at J; junction bases unmatched: 9. This CDR3 contains 16 residues. The CDR3 spells CASSGARTGTNTEAFF. Written as DNA, the CDR3 is TGTGCCAGTAGTGGGGCCCGGACAGGGACGAACACTGAAGCTTTCTTT.

This clonotype was observed a few times. The gene calls are TRBV7-8 and TRBJ2-1, with D unclear. Germline loops: CDR1 SGHVS, CDR2 FQNEAQ. The ends were cut back, 7 bases at V and 0 bases at J, with 13 bases in the middle. The CDR3 runs 15 residues. CDR3 sequence: CASILTVISYNEQFF. For the CDR3, the DNA is TGTGCCAGCATACTGACGGTTATCTCCTACAATGAGCAGTTCTTC. Based on the CDR3 plus reference TRBV7-8 and TRBJ2-1, the full variable domain is GAGVSQSPRYKVAKRGQDVALRCDPISGHVSLFWYQQALGQGPEFLTYFQNEAQLDKSGLPSDRFFAERPEGSVSTLKIQRTQQEDSAVYLCASILTVISYNEQFFGPGTRLTVL.

This clonotype was counted at least ten times. This chain uses TRBV3-1 with TRBJ1-1; D uncertain. V dropped 4 bases and J dropped 1 base, with 16 bases sitting between them. This CDR3 contains 16 residues. Germline V gives CDR1 LGHDT, CDR2 YNNKEL (reference sequence). The CDR3 spells CASSLGWVGPNTEAFF. CDR3 sequence (DNA): TGTGCCAGCAGCCTCGGGTGGGTGGGTCCGAACACTGAAGCTTTCTTT. The full variable domain, completed using reference TRBV3-1 and TRBJ1-1, is DTAVSQTPKYLVTQMGNDKSIKCEQNLGHDTMYWYKQDSKKFLKIMFSYNNKELIINETVPNRFSPKSPDKAHLNLHINSLELGDSAVYFCASSLGWVGPNTEAFFGQGTRLTVV.

At least ten counts were recorded for this clonotype. The V call is TRBV24-1, the J call TRBJ2-5, with 10 bases aligning to TRBD1. V shed 4 bases, J shed 5 bases, and the junction held 6 bases outside the gene matches. The length of the CDR3 is 15 residues. Germline-derived CDR1 and CDR2 are KGHDR and SFDVKD. CDR3 bases: TGTGCCACCAGTGACCTGGGACAGGGGTTGGAGACCCAGTACTTC. Translation gives CATSDLGQGLETQYF.